One sample yielded the 12 T cell receptor beta chains listed below, sequenced in a study of T-cell reconstitution after alpha-beta-depleted transplantation in children. Unique molecular identifiers were built into the TCRbeta library. TCRdb re-called the PCR reads through MiXCR, storing one row per CDR3 protein. The profile shows hundreds of thousands of distinct CDR3 sequences, 10% to 13% of them singletons. Source: PBMCs from the stem cell graft donor, taken from the stem cell graft. The receptors originated from a human donor who donated a stem cell graft to a child with acute myeloid leukemia.

The rearrangement links TRBV20-1 to TRBJ1-5; 7 nucleotides agree with TRBD1. The J segment lost 8 bases and the V segment lost 0 bases, leaving 4 bases of the junction unmatched. CDR1 is DFQATT, CDR2 SNEGSKA, per germline (reference sequence). CDR3 length: 13 amino acids. For the CDR3, the DNA is TGCAGTGCTAGAGAAGGGGGCGGCAAGCCCCAGCATTTT. This gives the protein CSAREGGGKPQHF.

The sample holds many counts of this clonotype. This chain links TRBV7-9 with TRBJ2-3; D may be TRBD1 or TRBD2 (5 bases each). Between the trimmed V and J ends, which lost 7 bases and 1 base, there was a span of 15 bases. Germline CDR1 and CDR2: SEHNR and FQNEAQ (reference sequence). The CDR3 covers 15 residues. CDR3 nucleotide sequence: TGTGCCAGCACCCTCAGTGGGGGTGGCACAGATACGCAGTATTTT. Its protein product is CASTLSGGGTDTQYF.

Worth noting for this clonotype: An end of the junction differs from the germline gene, which may be a read error. V gene TRBV7-2 combines with J gene TRBJ2-7; D call uncertain. This CDR3 is built from 14 residues. Germline assignment: CDR1 SGHTA and CDR2 FQGNSA. CDR3 region: CASSLFRYPYKQYF. CDR3 nucleotides: TGTGCCAGCAGCTTGTTCCGGTATCCCTACAAGCAGTACTTC.

The gene calls are TRBV25-1 and TRBJ2-7; D remains unclear. Germline CDR1 reads MGHDK; CDR2 reads SYGVNS. The CDR3 consists of 13 residues. V was clipped by 5 bases and J by 1 base, with 9 bases between them. The CDR3 loop is CASSIRASYEQYF. As DNA, the CDR3 is TGTGCCAGCAGTATAAGGGCGTCCTACGAGCAGTACTTC.

V and J are TRBV29-1 and TRBJ2-1; D ambiguous. The germline CDR1 and CDR2 sequences are SQVTM and ANQGSEA. V lost 6 bases to trimming and J lost 4 bases, with 13 bases between them. The CDR3 loop spans 13 amino acids. The CDR3 DNA follows: TGCAGCGTCGGAATGCTAACATACAATGAGCAGTTCTTC. Translating gives CSVGMLTYNEQFF.

The chain couples TRBV20-1 to TRBJ2-1, with D perhaps TRBD2 (6 bases). The V gene's germline CDR1 is DFQATT and CDR2 SNEGSKA (reference sequence). Trimming removed 4 bases at V and 2 bases at J, with 12 bases between. The CDR3 extends over 14 amino acids. CDR3 residues: CSANLAGPYNEQFF. CDR3 DNA sequence: TGCAGTGCTAACCTCGCGGGACCCTACAATGAGCAGTTCTTC.

This clonotype was picked up a small number of times. The rearrangement joins TRBV9 to TRBJ2-7, with 9 bases lining up with TRBD2. The CDR3 loop spans 15 amino acids. Germline V gene lookup returns CDR1 SGDLS and CDR2 YYNGEE. V gave up 0 bases and J gave up 7 bases; unmatched junction bases: 8. The chain's CDR3 is CASSVGGRAHFEQYF. The CDR3 nucleotides are TGTGCCAGCAGCGTAGGCGGGAGGGCCCATTTTGAGCAGTACTTC. The full variable domain, with the rest looked up from reference TRBV9 and TRBJ2-7, is DSGVTQTPKHLITATGQRVTLRCSPRSGDLSVYWYQQSLDQGLQFLIQYYNGEERAKGNILERFSAQQFPDLHSELNLSSLELGDSALYFCASSVGGRAHFEQYFGPGTRLTVT.

The table lists this clonotype with a few counts. The CDR3, as DNA: TGCGCCAGCAGCTTGGAACTTGGGGGGAGGGCCCCCTACGAGCAGTACTTC. This gives the protein CASSLELGGRAPYEQYF. The rearrangement uses TRBV5-1 and TRBJ2-7, with 7 bases identical to TRBD2. The CDR3 is 17 amino acids. J was trimmed by 2 bases and V by 0 bases; bases with no gene match: 11. Germline V gene lookup returns CDR1 SGHRS and CDR2 YFSETQ.

This clonotype was observed a handful of times. The chain combines TRBV29-1 with TRBJ1-5; D gene unclear. The CDR3 contains 13 residues. From germline, CDR1 is SQVTM and CDR2 ANQGSEA. Trimming removed 1 base at V and 4 bases at J, with 8 bases between. The CDR3 spells CSVEVGSNQPQHF. The CDR3 region has the DNA TGCAGCGTTGAAGTTGGGTCTAATCAGCCCCAGCATTTT.

The chain is built from TRBV5-6 and TRBJ2-1, with unresolved D. The CDR3 covers 12 residues. Germline CDR1 SGHDT, CDR2 YYEEEE. Trimming left V 4 bases short and J 9 bases short, with 11 bases between. The CDR3 sequence is CASSPGLREQFF. The DNA of the CDR3 is TGTGCCAGCAGCCCGGGTTTGCGTGAGCAGTTCTTC.

This clonotype came up a few times. The V and J genes are TRBV7-6 and TRBJ1-1; D remains ambiguous. Trimming took 5 bases from V and 2 from J, leaving 9 bases between them. Germline CDR1 and CDR2: SGHVS and FNYEAQ. The CDR3 totals 13 residues. CDR3 in amino acids: CASSADLNTEAFF. As DNA, the CDR3 is TGTGCCAGCAGCGCCGACCTAAACACTGAAGCTTTCTTT.

This clonotype was seen more than once but under ten times. The J gene is TRBJ1-6, the V gene TRBV6-5, with a tentative D call TRBD1 (6 bases). Germline lookup yields CDR1 MNHEY and CDR2 SVGAGI. The CDR3 totals 14 residues. V lost 0 bases, J lost 10 bases, and 10 bases lay in between. DNA for the CDR3: TGTGCCAGCAGTTACTCAGGGGGGGAGTCACCCCTCCACTTT. It encodes CASSYSGGESPLHF.